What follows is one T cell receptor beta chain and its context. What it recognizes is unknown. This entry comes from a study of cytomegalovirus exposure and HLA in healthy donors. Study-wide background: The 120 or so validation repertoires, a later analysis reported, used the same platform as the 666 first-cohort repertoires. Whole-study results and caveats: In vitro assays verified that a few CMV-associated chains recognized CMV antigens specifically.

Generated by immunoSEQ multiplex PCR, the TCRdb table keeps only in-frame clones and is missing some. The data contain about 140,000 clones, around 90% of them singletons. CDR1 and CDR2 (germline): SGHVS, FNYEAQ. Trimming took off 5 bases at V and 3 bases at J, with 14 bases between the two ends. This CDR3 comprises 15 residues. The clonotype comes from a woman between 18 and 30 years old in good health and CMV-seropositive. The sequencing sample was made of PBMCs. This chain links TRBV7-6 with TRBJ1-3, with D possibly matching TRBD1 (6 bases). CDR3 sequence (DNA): TGTGCCAGCAGCCCCAGACGGACAGTTGGAAACACCATATATTTT. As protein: CASSPRRTVGNTIYF.